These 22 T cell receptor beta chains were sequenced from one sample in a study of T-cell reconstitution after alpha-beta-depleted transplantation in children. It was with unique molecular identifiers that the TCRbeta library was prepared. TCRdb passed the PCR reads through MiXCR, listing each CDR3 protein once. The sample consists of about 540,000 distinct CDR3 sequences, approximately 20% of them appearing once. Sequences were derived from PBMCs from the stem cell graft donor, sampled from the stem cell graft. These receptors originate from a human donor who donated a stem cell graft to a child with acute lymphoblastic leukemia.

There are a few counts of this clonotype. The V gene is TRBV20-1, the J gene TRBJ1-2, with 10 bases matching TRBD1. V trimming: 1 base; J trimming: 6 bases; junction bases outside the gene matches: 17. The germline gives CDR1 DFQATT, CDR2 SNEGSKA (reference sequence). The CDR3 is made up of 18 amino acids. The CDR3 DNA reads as TGCAGTGCTAGAGCCTACCGGGACAGGGGCTTGGCCGGGGATGGCTACACCTTC. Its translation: CSARAYRDRGLAGDGYTF.

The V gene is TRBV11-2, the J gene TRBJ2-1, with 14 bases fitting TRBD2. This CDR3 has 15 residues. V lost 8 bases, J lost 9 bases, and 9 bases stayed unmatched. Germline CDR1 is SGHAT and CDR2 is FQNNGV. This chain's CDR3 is CASLLGLAGGPEQFF. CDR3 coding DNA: TGTGCCAGCCTCCTCGGACTAGCGGGAGGTCCTGAGCAGTTCTTC. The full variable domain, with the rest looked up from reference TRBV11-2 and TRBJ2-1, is EAGVAQSPRYKIIEKRQSVAFWCNPISGHATLYWYQQILGQGPKLLIQFQNNGVVDDSQLPKDRFSAERLKGVDSTLKIQPAKLEDSAVYLCASLLGLAGGPEQFFGPGTRLTVL.

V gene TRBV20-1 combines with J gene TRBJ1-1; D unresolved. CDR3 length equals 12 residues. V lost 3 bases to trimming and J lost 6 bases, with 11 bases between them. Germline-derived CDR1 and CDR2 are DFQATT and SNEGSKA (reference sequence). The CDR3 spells CSASGGTPEAFF. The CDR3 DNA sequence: TGCAGTGCTAGTGGAGGAACCCCTGAAGCTTTCTTT.

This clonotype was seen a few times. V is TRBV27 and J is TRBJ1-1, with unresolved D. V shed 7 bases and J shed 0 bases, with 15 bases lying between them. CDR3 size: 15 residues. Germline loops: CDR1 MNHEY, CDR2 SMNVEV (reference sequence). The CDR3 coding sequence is TGTGCCAGCACGTCTGGAGCGGGTCTGAACACTGAAGCTTTCTTT. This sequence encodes CASTSGAGLNTEAFF.

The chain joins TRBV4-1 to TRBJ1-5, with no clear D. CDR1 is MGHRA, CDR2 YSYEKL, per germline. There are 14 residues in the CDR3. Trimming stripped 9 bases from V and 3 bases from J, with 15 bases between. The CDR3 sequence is CASSAWQVNQPQHF. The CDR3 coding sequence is TGCGCCAGTTCCGCGTGGCAGGTCAATCAGCCCCAGCATTTT.

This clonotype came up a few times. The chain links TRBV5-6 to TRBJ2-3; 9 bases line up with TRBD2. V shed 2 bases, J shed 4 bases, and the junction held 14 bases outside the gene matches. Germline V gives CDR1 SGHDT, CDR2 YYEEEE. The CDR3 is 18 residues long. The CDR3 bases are TGTGCCAGCAGCTTCGCGGCTAGCGGGGCCCTTGGGGCAGATACGCAGTATTTT. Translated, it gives CASSFAASGALGADTQYF. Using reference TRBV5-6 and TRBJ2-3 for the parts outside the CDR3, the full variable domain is DAGVTQSPTHLIKTRGQQVTLRCSPKSGHDTVSWYQQALGQGPQFIFQYYEEEERQRGNFPDRFSGHQFPNYSSELNVNALLLGDSALYLCASSFAASGALGADTQYFGPGTRLTVL.

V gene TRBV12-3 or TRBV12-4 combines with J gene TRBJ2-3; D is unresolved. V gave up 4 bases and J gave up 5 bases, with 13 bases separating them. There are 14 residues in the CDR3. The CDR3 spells CASSSGRVKDTQYF. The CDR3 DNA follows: TGTGCCAGCAGTTCTGGAAGGGTGAAAGATACGCAGTATTTT.

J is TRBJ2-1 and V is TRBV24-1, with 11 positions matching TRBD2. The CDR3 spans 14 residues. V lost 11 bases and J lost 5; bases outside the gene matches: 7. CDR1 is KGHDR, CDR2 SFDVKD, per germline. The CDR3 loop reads CAIHYSGRDNEQFF. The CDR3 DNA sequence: TGTGCCATCCACTATAGCGGGAGGGACAATGAGCAGTTCTTC.

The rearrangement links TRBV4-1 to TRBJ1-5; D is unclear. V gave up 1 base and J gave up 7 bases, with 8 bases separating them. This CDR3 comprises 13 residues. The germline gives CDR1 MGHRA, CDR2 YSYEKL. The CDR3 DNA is TGCGCCAGCAGCCAAGGCTGGGGACAGCCCCAGCATTTT. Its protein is CASSQGWGQPQHF.

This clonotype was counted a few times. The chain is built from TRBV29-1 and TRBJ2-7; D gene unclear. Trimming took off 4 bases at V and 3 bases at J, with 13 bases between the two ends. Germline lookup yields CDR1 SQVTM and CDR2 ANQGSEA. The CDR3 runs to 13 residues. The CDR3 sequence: CSVVSVVSYEQYF. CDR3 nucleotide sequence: TGCAGCGTTGTATCGGTGGTGAGCTACGAGCAGTACTTC.

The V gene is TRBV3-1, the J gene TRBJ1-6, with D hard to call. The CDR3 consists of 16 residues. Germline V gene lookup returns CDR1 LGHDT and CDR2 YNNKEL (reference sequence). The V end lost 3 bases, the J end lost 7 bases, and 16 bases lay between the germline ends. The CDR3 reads CASSQGWGKINSPLHF. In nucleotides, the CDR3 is TGTGCCAGCAGCCAGGGGTGGGGTAAAATCAATTCACCCCTCCACTTT.

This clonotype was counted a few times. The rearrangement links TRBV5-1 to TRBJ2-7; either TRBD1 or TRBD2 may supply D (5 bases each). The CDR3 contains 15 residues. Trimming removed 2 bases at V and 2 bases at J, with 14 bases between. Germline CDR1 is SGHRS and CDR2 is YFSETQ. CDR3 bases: TGCGCCAGCAGCTTTTATACGGGACGCCCCTACGAGCAGTACTTC. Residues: CASSFYTGRPYEQYF.

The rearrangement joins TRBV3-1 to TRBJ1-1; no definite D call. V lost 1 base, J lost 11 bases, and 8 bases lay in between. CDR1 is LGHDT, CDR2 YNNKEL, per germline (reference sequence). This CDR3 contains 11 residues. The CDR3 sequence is CASSQGVQAFF. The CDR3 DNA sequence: TGTGCCAGCAGCCAAGGGGTACAGGCTTTCTTT. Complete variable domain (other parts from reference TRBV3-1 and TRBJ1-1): DTAVSQTPKYLVTQMGNDKSIKCEQNLGHDTMYWYKQDSKKFLKIMFSYNNKELIINETVPNRFSPKSPDKAHLNLHINSLELGDSAVYFCASSQGVQAFFGQGTRLTVV.

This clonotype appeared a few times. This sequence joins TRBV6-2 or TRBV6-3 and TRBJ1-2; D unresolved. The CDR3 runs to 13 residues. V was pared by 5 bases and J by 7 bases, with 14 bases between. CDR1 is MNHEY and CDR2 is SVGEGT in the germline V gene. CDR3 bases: TGTGCCAGCAGTGGTAGCCAACCCGGTGGCTACACCTTC. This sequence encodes CASSGSQPGGYTF.

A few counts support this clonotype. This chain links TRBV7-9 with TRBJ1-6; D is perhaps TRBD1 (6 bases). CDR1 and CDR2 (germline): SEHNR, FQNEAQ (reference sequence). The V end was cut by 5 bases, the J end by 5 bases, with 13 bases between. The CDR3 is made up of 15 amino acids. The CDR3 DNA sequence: TGTGCCAGCAGCCCGGGGGCCAGGAATAATTCACCCCTCCACTTT. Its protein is CASSPGARNNSPLHF.

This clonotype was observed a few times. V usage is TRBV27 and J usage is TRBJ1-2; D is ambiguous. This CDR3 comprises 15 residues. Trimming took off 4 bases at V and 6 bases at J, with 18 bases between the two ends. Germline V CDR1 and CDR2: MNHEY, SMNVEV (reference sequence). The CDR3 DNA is TGTGCCAGCAGTTCACAAGGAACGTCTCTACATGGCTACACCTTC. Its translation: CASSSQGTSLHGYTF.

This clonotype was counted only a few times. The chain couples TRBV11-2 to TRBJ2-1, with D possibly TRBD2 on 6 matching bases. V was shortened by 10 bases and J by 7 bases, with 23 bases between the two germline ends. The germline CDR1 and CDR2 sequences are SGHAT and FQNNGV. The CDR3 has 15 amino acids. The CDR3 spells CATYRKVAERNEQFF. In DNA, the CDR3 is TGTGCCACCTATCGAAAGGTAGCGGAGAGGAATGAGCAGTTCTTC.

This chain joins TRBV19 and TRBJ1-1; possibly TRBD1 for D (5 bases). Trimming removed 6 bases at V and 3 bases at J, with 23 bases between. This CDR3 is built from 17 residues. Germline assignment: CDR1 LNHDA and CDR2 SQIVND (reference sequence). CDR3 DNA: TGTGCCAGTAGCGATCGACAGTTAGGGGCTAGGGACACTGAAGCTTTCTTT. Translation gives CASSDRQLGARDTEAFF.

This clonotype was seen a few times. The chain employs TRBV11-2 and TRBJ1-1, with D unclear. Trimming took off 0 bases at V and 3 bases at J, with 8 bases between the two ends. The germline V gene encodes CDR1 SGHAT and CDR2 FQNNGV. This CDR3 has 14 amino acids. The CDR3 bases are TGTGCCAGCAGCTTAGATGAGTGGGACACTGAAGCTTTCTTT. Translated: CASSLDEWDTEAFF.

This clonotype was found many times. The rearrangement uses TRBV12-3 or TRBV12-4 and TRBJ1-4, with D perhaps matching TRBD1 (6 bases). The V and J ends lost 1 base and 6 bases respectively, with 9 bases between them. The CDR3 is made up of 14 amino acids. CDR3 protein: CASSLGPGDEKLFF. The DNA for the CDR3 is TGTGCCAGCAGTTTAGGTCCAGGGGATGAAAAACTGTTTTTT.

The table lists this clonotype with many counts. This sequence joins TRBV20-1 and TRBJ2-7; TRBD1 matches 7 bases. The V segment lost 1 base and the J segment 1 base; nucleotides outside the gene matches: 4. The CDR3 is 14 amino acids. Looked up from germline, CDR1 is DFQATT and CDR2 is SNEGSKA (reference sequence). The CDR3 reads CSARARDSSYEQYF. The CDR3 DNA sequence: TGCAGTGCTAGAGCCCGGGACAGTTCCTACGAGCAGTACTTC.

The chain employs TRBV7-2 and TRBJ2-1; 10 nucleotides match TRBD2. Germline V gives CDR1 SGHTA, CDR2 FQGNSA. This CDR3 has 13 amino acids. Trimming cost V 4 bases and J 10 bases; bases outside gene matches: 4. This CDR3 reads CASSSLAGSEQFF. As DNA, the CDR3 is TGTGCCAGCAGCTCACTAGCGGGAAGCGAGCAGTTCTTC. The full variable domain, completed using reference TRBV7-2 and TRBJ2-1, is GAGVSQSPSNKVTEKGKDVELRCDPISGHTALYWYRQSLGQGLEFLIYFQGNSAPDKSGLPSDRFSAERTGGSVSTLTIQRTQQEDSAVYLCASSSLAGSEQFFGPGTRLTVL.